The TCR beta chain under discussion was sequenced for a study of blood T cell repertoires in COVID-19. Turning to the study itself: COVID-19 samples, acute and convalescent, were from the United States, Italy and Spain.

The V gene lost 3 bases and the J gene lost 5 bases, with 13 bases spanning the gap. This CDR3 has 14 amino acids. The germline V gene has CDR1 SGHDN and CDR2 FVKESK. This clone was counted only a few times. In the original processing: Reference gene primer amplification yielded estimated nucleated cell counts. Produced via immunoSEQ multiplex PCR; TCRdb's table is partial and in-frame only. That table supplies the V and J calls and clone size; D and trimming were determined from the DNA. The repertoire holds 370,000 or so clones, with around 87% as singletons. Recruitment covered about two dozen US areas and drew participants whose ages spanned roughly 18 to 100 years. Membership in each cohort depended on participant-reported clinical history.

The chain links TRBV14 to TRBJ1-2, with D possibly TRBD1 on 6 matching bases. The sequence derives from a man aged 25-45 years who had recovered from COVID-19. The sample comprised PBMCs or T cells enriched from blood (not recorded which). As DNA, the CDR3 is TGTGCCAGCAGCCAGGCCAGGGGCTTTTATGGCTACACCTTC. Its protein is CASSQARGFYGYTF.